This T cell receptor beta chain was retrieved from a study of blood T cell repertoires in COVID-19. In the source study's methods: Researchers report that nucleated cell counts were estimated from reference gene primer amplification. Sequenced by immunoSEQ multiplex PCR; TCRdb stores in-frame clones only, minus some. V and J calls and clone size come straight from that table; D and trimming were deduced from the DNA. The sample yields under 200,000 clones, roughly 84% seen once. CDR3 size: 14 residues. The germline V gene encodes CDR1 MNHEY and CDR2 SMNVEV (reference sequence). V was clipped by 3 bases and J by 4 bases, with 12 bases between them. Participant-given clinical history determined each cohort assignment. In the 2 weeks before study entry, exposed participants met a COVID-19 case, which was PCR-confirmed or clinician-diagnosed.

The TCR was taken from a woman aged 30 to 39 who had been exposed to COVID-19. This chain connects TRBV27 to TRBJ1-2; D call uncertain. The sample was PBMCs or T cells enriched from blood (not recorded which). CDR3 in amino acids: CASSLARSSYGYTF. In DNA, the CDR3 is TGTGCCAGCAGTTTGGCCCGGAGCTCCTATGGCTACACCTTC.